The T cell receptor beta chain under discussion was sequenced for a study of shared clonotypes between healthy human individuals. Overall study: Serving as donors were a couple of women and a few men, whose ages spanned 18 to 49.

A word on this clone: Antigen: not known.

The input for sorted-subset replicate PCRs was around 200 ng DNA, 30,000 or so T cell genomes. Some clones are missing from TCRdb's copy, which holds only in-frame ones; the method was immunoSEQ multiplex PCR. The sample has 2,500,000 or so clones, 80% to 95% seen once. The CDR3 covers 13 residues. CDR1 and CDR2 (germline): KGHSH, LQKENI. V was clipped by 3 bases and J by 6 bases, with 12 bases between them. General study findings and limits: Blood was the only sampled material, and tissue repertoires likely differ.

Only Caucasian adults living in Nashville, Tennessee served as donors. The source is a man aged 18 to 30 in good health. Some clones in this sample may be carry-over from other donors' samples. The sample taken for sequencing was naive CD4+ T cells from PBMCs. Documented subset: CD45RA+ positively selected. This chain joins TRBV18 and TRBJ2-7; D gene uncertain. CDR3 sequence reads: CASSPADHSEQYF. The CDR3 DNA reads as TGTGCCAGCTCACCTGCAGACCATAGCGAGCAGTACTTC.